Detailed here is one T cell receptor beta chain. Its matching antigen is unknown. The junction departs from the called germline gene at one end, perhaps through a read error. This sample was taken from a study of regulatory T cells in long-lasting Graves disease. Assembly of TCR beta libraries relied on iRepertoire HTBI primers together with Arm-PCR of CDR3 regions. MiXCR was run by TCRdb on the multiplex PCR reads, yielding one entry per CDR3 protein. The repertoire holds a few hundred thousand distinct CDR3 sequences, with 22% as singletons. Per germline, CDR1 SGHTA and CDR2 FQGTGA. The CDR3 sequence is 13 residues long. Study outcomes and limitations: Persistent disease preferred TRBV28, TRBJ1-2 and TRBJ2-5; new disease, TRBV20-1 and TRBJ2-1. Persistent Graves' cases showed lower TCR diversity than newly diagnosed cases.

Noted time point: persistent/refractory GD, antithyroid drugs over 5 years with positive TRAb. Following extraction of RNA from PBMCs, that RNA was used to make the TCR library. Sequencing was performed on peripheral blood mononuclear cells (PBMCs), taken when the disease was refractory, from a patient treated with antithyroid drugs. The genes are TRBV7-3 and TRBJ1-2; TRBD1 aligns across 8 bases. This clonotype was sampled from a female donor with Graves disease. CDR3 protein: CASSSRQGFGYAF. CDR3 nucleotide sequence: TGTGCCAGCAGCTCCCGACAGGGGTTCGGCTACGCCTTC.